This entry describes one T cell receptor beta chain. The antigen remains unidentified. V lost 4 bases and J lost 2, with 14 bases in between. This CDR3 is 15 amino acids long. The germline V gene encodes CDR1 SGHRS and CDR2 YFSETQ. The data were obtained in a study of shared clonotypes between healthy human individuals. Overall study: Three plates each covered CD4 naive and memory; CD8 naive two, CD8 memory one.

Study-level results: Several donors held approximately 4.6% of naive CD4 clonotypes in common. Generally, naive subsets (rather than memory subsets) showed larger estimated richness.

The input for sorted-subset replicate PCRs was approximately 210 ng DNA, about 30,000 T cell genomes. Sequencing was performed with immunoSEQ multiplex PCR; in TCRdb, only in-frame clones are kept and a portion is missing. The table lists about 1,900,000 clones, around 96% of them singletons. CD8 cells classed as naive were CD45RO-negative and positively selected for CCR7, excluding terminally differentiated effector memory CD45RA+ cells. The V gene is TRBV5-1, the J gene TRBJ2-3, with D tentatively TRBD1 (5 bases). This sequence originates from a young man in good health. The sequenced material came from naive CD8+ T cells sorted from blood. The CDR3, as DNA: TGCGCCAGCAGCCTAGGGGTTGGGGACACAGATACGCAGTATTTT. This sequence encodes CASSLGVGDTDTQYF.